This record covers a single T cell receptor beta chain. In this sample, this clonotype turned up a few times. Its antigen is unknown. Per-nucleotide qualities are absent, and no much larger clonotype sits a single base away. These data are taken from a study of T-cell reconstitution after alpha-beta-depleted transplantation in children (dated by TCRdb to between 2015 and 2016). Regarding the study in general: T-cell immune reconstitution after TCRalphabeta/CD19-depleted allogeneic hematopoietic cell transplantation in children was quantitatively tracked in the study by means of TCR repertoire profiling. Study-wide conclusions, independent of this receptor: In some patients, high TCRbeta diversity at day 60 was attributed to recipient T cells and intrathymic progenitors that had survived conditioning. The apparently early recovery of alphabetaT-cell counts about two months after transplant reportedly depended on only several hundred rapidly expanded clones that came from non-depleted graft cells. The frequencies of hyperexpanded clones fell over the following months, and after one year, T-cell counts and TCRbeta diversity were mostly attributed to newly produced T cells.

The treatment or condition label, read with the paper, signifies: allogeneic hematopoietic cell transplantation with graft depleted of TCRalphabeta T cells and CD19 B cells. TCRalphabeta/CD19-depleted allogeneic hematopoietic cell grafts were given to the transplant recipients, all of whom were children. The library was generated by PCR. The sequencer was an Illumina HiSeq 2500. Molecular barcoding was employed in the preparation of TCR libraries, with unique molecular identifiers being used to normalize TCRbeta repertoire quantification. Using fastp at Q25 and MiXCR, TCRdb reprocessed the public reads and kept productive beta chains. Each CDR3 protein appears once, grouped with its most common genes and DNA. The sample table holds some 200,000 distinct CDR3 sequences, of which roughly 8.3% were seen once. The ten largest make up roughly 36% of the sample. Including the terminal cysteine and phenylalanine, the CDR3 comprises 14 residues. Only the CDR3 part of the read is kept: 42 bases, read in frame from the first base. Here V drops 3 bases and J drops 5 bases, and the junction holds 3 bases not matched to any gene.

The clonotype originates from a male patient aged 2 to 10 who had a stem cell transplant for acute myeloid leukemia, so the T cells may come from the graft donor. The sequencing used PBMCs, mostly from graft donor cells, collected 360 days after TCRalphabeta/CD19-depleted stem cell transplant. The chain is made from TRBV12-3 or TRBV12-4 and TRBJ1-5; the central 8 bases match TRBD1. The CDR3 is CASSFARGHQPQHF. The DNA sequence is TGTGCCAGCAGTTTTGCCAGGGGGCATCAGCCCCAGCATTTT.